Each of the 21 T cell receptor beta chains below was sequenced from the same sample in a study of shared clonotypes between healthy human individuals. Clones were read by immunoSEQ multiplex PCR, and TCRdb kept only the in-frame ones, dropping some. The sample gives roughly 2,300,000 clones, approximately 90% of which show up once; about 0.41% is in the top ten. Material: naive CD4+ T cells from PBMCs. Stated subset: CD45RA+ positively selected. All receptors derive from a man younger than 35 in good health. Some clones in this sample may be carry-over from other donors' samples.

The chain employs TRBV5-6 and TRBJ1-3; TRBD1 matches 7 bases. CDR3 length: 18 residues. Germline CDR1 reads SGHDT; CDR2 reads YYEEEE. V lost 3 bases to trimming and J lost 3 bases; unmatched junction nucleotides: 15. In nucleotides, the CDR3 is TGTGCCAGCAGCTCCGACCGGGACAGACCCTCTCGTGGAAACACCATATATTTT. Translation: CASSSDRDRPSRGNTIYF.

The CDR3 region is CASSLSSGRGSETQYF. CDR3 nucleotide sequence: TGTGCCAGCAGCCTTTCTAGCGGGAGGGGGAGTGAGACCCAGTACTTC. V and J are TRBV11-3 and TRBJ2-5; 12 nucleotides align to TRBD2. The CDR3 covers 16 residues. J was trimmed by 5 bases and V by 5 bases; bases with no gene match: 9. Germline V gene lookup returns CDR1 SGHNT and CDR2 YENEEA.

CDR3: CATSRDEGVAGRSRPYEQYF. DNA of the CDR3: TGTGCCACCAGCAGAGATGAAGGGGTAGCGGGACGTTCTCGGCCCTACGAGCAGTACTTC. The chain recombines TRBV15 with TRBJ2-7; 8 bases agree with TRBD2. The V gene's germline CDR1 is LNHNV and CDR2 YYDKDF (reference sequence). The V and J ends lost 0 bases and 2 bases, in that order; junction bases with no gene match: 18. This CDR3 has 20 amino acids.

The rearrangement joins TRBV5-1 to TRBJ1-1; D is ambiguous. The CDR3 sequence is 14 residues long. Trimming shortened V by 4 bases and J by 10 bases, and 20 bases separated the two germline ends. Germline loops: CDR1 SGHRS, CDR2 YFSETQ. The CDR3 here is CASSDRVAAMGAFF. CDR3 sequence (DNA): TGCGCCAGCAGCGATAGGGTAGCAGCGATGGGAGCTTTCTTT.

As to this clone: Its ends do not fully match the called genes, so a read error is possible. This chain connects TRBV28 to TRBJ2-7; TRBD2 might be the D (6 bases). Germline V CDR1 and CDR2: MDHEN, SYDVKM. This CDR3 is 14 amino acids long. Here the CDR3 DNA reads TGTGCCAGCAGCAACGGAGGGGCCTACTACGAGCAGCACTTC. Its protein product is CASSNGGAYYEQHF. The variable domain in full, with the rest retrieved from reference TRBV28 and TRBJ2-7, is DVKVTQSSRYLVKRTGEKVFLECVQDMDHENMFWYRQDPGLGLRLIYFSYDVKMKEKGDIPEGYSVSREKKERFSLILESASTNQTSMYLCASSNGGAYYEQHFGPGTRLTVT.

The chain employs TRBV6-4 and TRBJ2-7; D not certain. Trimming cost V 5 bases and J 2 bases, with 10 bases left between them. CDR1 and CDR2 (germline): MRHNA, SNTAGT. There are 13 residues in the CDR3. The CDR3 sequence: CASSWAQPYEQYF. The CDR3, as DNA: TGTGCCAGCAGTTGGGCCCAGCCCTACGAGCAGTACTTC.

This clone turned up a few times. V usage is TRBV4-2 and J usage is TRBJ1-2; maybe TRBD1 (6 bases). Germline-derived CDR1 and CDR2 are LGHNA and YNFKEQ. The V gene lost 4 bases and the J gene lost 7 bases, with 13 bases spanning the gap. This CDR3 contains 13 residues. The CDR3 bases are TGTGCCAGCAGCCTCTCCCGGGGGGCTGGCTACACCTTC. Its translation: CASSLSRGAGYTF.

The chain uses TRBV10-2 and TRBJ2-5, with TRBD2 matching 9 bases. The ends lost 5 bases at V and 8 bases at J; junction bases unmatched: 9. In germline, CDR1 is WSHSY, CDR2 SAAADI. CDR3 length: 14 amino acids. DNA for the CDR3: TGCGCCAGCAGTTCGGTACTAGCGGGTGAAACCCAGTACTTC. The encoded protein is CASSSVLAGETQYF.

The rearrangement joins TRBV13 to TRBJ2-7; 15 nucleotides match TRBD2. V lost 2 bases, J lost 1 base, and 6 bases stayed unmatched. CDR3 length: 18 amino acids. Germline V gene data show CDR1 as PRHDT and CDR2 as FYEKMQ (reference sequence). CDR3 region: CASSLNPGLAGGSYEQYF. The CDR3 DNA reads TGTGCCAGCAGCTTAAACCCGGGACTAGCGGGAGGTTCCTACGAGCAGTACTTC.

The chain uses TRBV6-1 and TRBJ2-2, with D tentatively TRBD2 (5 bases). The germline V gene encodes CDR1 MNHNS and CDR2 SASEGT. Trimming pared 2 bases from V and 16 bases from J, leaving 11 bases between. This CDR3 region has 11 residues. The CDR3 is CASSESSLAFF. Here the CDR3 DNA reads TGTGCCAGCAGTGAATCCAGTCTAGCGTTTTTT.

CDR3 residues: CASSSRDRAGTEKLFF. The CDR3, as DNA: TGTGCCAGCAGCTCCAGAGACAGGGCCGGAACTGAAAAACTGTTTTTT. V and J are TRBV11-2 and TRBJ1-4; 7 nucleotides agree with TRBD1. V lost 4 bases, J lost 7 bases, and 12 bases stayed unmatched. The CDR3 covers 16 residues. Germline loops: CDR1 SGHAT, CDR2 FQNNGV. Full variable domain (rest looked up from reference TRBV11-2 and TRBJ1-4): EAGVAQSPRYKIIEKRQSVAFWCNPISGHATLYWYQQILGQGPKLLIQFQNNGVVDDSQLPKDRFSAERLKGVDSTLKIQPAKLEDSAVYLCASSSRDRAGTEKLFFGSGTQLSVL.

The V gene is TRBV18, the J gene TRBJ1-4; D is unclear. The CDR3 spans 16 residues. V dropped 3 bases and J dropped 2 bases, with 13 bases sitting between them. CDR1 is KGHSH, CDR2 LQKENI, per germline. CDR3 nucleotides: TGTGCCAGCTCACCGATCGGCAGCCTCACTAATGAAAAACTGTTTTTT. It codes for CASSPIGSLTNEKLFF.

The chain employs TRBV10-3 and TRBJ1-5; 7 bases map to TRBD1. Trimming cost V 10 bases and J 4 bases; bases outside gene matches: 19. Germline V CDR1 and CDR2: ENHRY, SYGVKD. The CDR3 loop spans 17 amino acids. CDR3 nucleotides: TGTGCCACCCAAAGAGACAGGGCGTATCGGGGTAATCAGCCCCAGCATTTT. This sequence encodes CATQRDRAYRGNQPQHF.

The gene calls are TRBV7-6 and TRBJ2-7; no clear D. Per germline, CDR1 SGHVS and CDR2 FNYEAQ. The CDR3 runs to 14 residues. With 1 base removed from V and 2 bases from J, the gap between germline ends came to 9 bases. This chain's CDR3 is CASSLEGFPYEQYF. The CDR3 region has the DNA TGTGCCAGCAGCTTAGAAGGGTTTCCCTACGAGCAGTACTTC. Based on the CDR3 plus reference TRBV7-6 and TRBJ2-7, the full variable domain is GAGVSQSPRYKVTKRGQDVALRCDPISGHVSLYWYRQALGQGPEFLTYFNYEAQQDKSGLPNDRFSAERPEGSISTLTIQRTEQRDSAMYRCASSLEGFPYEQYFGPGTRLTVT.

In DNA form, the CDR3 reads TGTGCCAGCAGTCTGGACAGGGCCAACGAGCAGTACTTC. Its protein product is CASSLDRANEQYF. The rearrangement uses TRBV28 and TRBJ2-5; 8 nucleotides align to TRBD1. The end of the DNA fits TRBJ2-7 better, so the J call may be wrong. Germline V gives CDR1 MDHEN, CDR2 SYDVKM. The CDR3 loop spans 13 amino acids.

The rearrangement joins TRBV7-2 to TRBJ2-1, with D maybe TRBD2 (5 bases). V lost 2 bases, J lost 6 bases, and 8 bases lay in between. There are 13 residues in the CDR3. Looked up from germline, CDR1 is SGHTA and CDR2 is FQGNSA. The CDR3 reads CASSLTRGNEQFF. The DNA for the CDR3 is TGTGCCAGCAGCTTAACTAGAGGCAATGAGCAGTTCTTC.

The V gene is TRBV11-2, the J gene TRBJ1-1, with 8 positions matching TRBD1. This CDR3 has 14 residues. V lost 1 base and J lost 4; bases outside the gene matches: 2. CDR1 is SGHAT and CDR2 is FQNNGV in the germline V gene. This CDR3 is CASSLGTGRTEAFF. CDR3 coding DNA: TGTGCCAGCAGCTTAGGGACAGGGCGCACTGAAGCTTTCTTT.

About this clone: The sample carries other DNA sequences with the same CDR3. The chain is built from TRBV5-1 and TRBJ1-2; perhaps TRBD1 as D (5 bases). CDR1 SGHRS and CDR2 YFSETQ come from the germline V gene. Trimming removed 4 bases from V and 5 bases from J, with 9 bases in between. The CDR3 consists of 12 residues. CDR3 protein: CASSPDSYGYTF. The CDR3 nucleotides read TGCGCCAGCAGCCCCGACAGTTATGGCTACACCTTC.

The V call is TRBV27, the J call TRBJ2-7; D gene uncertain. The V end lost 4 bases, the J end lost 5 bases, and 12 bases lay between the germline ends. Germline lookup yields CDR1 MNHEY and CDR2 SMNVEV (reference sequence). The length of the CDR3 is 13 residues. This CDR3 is CASSSVGTHEQYF. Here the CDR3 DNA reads TGTGCCAGCAGTTCAGTTGGTACACACGAGCAGTACTTC.

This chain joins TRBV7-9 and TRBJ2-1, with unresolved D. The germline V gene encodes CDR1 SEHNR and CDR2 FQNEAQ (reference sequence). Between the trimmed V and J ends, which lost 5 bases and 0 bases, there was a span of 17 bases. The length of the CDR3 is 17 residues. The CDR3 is CASSPLLGSRSYNEQFF. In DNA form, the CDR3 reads TGTGCCAGCAGCCCACTTCTGGGGTCGCGCTCCTACAATGAGCAGTTCTTC.

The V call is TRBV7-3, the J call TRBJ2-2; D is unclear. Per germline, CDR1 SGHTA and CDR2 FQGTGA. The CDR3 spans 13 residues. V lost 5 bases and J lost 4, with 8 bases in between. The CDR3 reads CASSRLVTGELFF. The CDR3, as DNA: TGTGCCAGCAGCAGACTGGTCACCGGGGAGCTGTTTTTT.